Listed below are T cell receptor beta chains from one sample, sequenced in a study of shared clonotypes between healthy human individuals. Profiling relied on immunoSEQ multiplex PCR, and the TCRdb table lists in-frame clones only, not all of them. The table shows about a million clones, with 60% to 80% occurring only once. What was sequenced was memory CD4+ T cells from PBMCs. The receptor set was obtained from a man between 18 and 29 years old in good health. Some clones in this sample may be carry-over from other donors' samples. Both conserved end residues are part of each CDR3. Only part of the rows carry a size: once, few, many, or a class if the clone is expanded.

CAISQGLAGGTTYEQYF	TRBV10-3	TRBJ2-7	.
CATSRGPLNEQFF	TRBV15	TRBJ2-1	.
CASSVGNQPHEQYF	TRBV9	TRBJ2-7	.
CASSLGQNYEQYF	TRBV7-3	TRBJ2-7	.
CASSPPRSYGYTF	TRBV5-4	TRBJ1-2	.
CASSTHRYRASSGANVLTF	TRBV27	TRBJ2-6	.
CASSGTSGYEQYF	TRBV5-5	TRBJ2-7	.
CAWSEENTIYF	TRBV30	TRBJ1-3	.
CASSVAGADEQFF	TRBV9	TRBJ2-1	once
CSVELGTTEAFF	TRBV29-1	TRBJ1-1	few
CASSVGQASGWETQYF	TRBV9	TRBJ2-5	once
CASSLFGTGVYGYTF	TRBV28	TRBJ1-2	.
CATSREQGAQPQHF	TRBV15	TRBJ1-5	many
CASSSSGTGYEQYF	TRBV5-8	TRBJ2-7	.
CASSQDRTHEQYF	TRBV4-3	TRBJ2-7	.
CASSLKKSSYNEQFF	TRBV4-3	TRBJ2-1	.
CASSSTGMGGYTF	TRBV4-1	TRBJ1-2	.
CASNPPGLAAEQFF	TRBV28	TRBJ2-1	few
CASNPLAGGSYEQYF	TRBV28	TRBJ2-7	.
CASSRLAGEETQYF	TRBV5-6	TRBJ2-5	.
CASSQTGTVTEAFF	TRBV6-5	TRBJ1-1	.
CSAVRDTQYF	TRBV20-1	TRBJ2-3	.
CASSLRVQRMGTQYF	TRBV4-3	TRBJ2-5	few
CATSPGYSNQPQHF	TRBV7-9	TRBJ1-5	.
CASSVRLQGGEQYF	TRBV2	TRBJ2-7	few
CASSPGQEMNTEAFF	TRBV18	TRBJ1-1	.
CASSPPGGQGGETQYF	TRBV7-2	TRBJ2-5	.
CASRDRVYEQYF	TRBV2	TRBJ2-7	few
CASSLGAASPYNEQFF	TRBV5-1	TRBJ2-1	once
CASSRDSGQPQHF	TRBV18	TRBJ1-5	.
CASSLSGWSDTEAFF	TRBV5-1	TRBJ1-1	.
CASSAYRGTEAFF	TRBV11-2	TRBJ1-1	few
CASSLSTSGLPDTQYF	TRBV5-8	TRBJ2-3	once
CASSRGQTPGNTIYF	TRBV11-2	TRBJ1-3	many
CASSTPPGQGYSNQPQHF	TRBV27	TRBJ1-5	.
CASSLSGREVQYF	TRBV28	TRBJ2-3	many
CASSSRSKIDIQYF	TRBV6-6	TRBJ2-4	.
CASSPTLNPEKLFF	TRBV5-1	TRBJ1-4	.